The present T cell receptor (beta chain) was sequenced within a study of cytomegalovirus exposure and HLA in healthy donors (dated by TCRdb to about 2017). In the study overall: An earlier analysis of 587 of the donors reported approximately 260 Gb of sequence data and approximately 120 million unique TCR beta sequences obtained from about 179 million T cells. Every discovery cohort repertoire had been produced on one sequencing platform. HLA typing covered class I and class II loci at four-digit resolution. A later analysis re-analyzed previously published TCR beta repertoires from approximately 700 donors and added high-resolution HLA genotyping to study TCR occurrence patterns. In an earlier analysis of 587 of the donors, high-throughput TCR beta sequencing was used to judge whether each TCR beta V gene segment behaved as functional or pseudogenic. On average, 235,054 unique TCR beta nucleotide sequences were sequenced per donor among more than 350 genotyped donors of the cohort, with roughly 18% of those sequences being non-productive. Typing coverage differed by locus: A, B, C, DRB1 and DQB1 were typed in about 629-640 donors, DQA1 in about 500, DPA1 in around 580, and DPB1 in around 440. A later genetic analysis used genome-wide SNP genotypes for about 55% of the 666 donors, treating that subset as a discovery cohort. In addition to the first cohort of hundreds of subjects, a separate validation cohort of 130 or so different subjects was used. In the later analysis, no new phenotypic data were used to find candidate immune exposures; instead, reliance was placed on TCR beta sequences and their occurrence across donors. Alongside the repertoire data, information on donor age, sex, ethnicity and CMV serostatus was compiled. Of the 398 genotyped donors, around 81% fell in the genetic ancestry cluster associated with self-reported Caucasian donors. A few DR-DQ haplotypes were handled as single units for association and clustering because linkage in the cohort was strong. An early release that covered about 640 HLA-typed donors contained about 300 gigabases of sequencing data and tens of millions of unique TCR sequences. High-throughput TCR immunosequencing, statistical association of individual TCRs with disease status, and machine learning were combined to predict cytomegalovirus infection status. The study profiled the T cell repertoires of about 720 subjects by immunosequencing and related them to cytomegalovirus serostatus. The study aimed to test whether cataloging public T cell receptors could reveal signatures of past pathogen exposure.

The library was generated by the immunoSEQ multiplex PCR assay. For the multiplex PCR, a mixture combining 60 forward primers for TCR Vbeta segments and 13 reverse primers for TCR Jbeta segments was used. The CDR3 region of rearranged TCR beta genes was amplified from genomic DNA by a multiplex PCR assay. On the Illumina HiSeq System, the amplified TCR beta libraries were sequenced as 87-base-pair reads. The paper's data handling went like this. Across the 500 to 850 repertoires, a later analysis counted some 81 million unique TCR beta chains, around 11 million of which were shared by at least two donors. A nearest-neighbor algorithm error-corrected the raw reads and collapsed the reads into unique sequences, merging closely related sequences to remove PCR and sequencing errors. CDR3 sequences were aligned to IMGT reference sequences to assign V, D and J gene segments. For a sequence to be retained, at least a six-nucleotide match to both a V gene segment and a J gene segment was required. Rearrangements were called productive when the CDR3 lacked stop codons and stayed in frame with V and J; all others were non-productive. CDR3 was defined according to IMGT convention as the region running from the second conserved V-encoded cysteine to the conserved J-encoded phenylalanine. In an earlier analysis of around 640 of the donors, sequences lacking an unambiguous match to a single V gene segment were excluded. In an earlier analysis of a few hundred of the donors, V segments were called functional above 56.7% productive rearrangements and were called segregating when the between-donor standard deviation exceeded 5%. A statistical classification framework was built to diagnose cytomegalovirus status from the catalog of TCR beta chain sequences. In a later analysis, V and J genes were assigned by comparing TCR nucleotide sequences against IMGT/GENE-DB human TR gene sequences. A later analysis assigned CDR3 sequences and most-parsimonious VDJ recombination scenarios with the TCRdist pipeline. A later analysis defined each TCR beta chain by its CDR3 amino acid sequence plus V-gene family, and excluded reads lacking a unique V-gene family. In a later analysis, 450 to 600 highly shared, low-generation-probability nucleotide sequences were removed to address suspected cross-contamination and a sequencing artifact. For each public chain, a later analysis derived a clonal expansion index from normalized ranks of inferred template counts within each repertoire. Generation probabilities in a later analysis came from a VDJ recombination model fitted to out-of-frame rearrangements, and those results were checked against IGoR. A later analysis scored TCR-TCR, TCR-HLA and TCR-CMV co-occurrence with hypergeometric tests, applying a repertoire-size bias correction to TCR pairs. False discovery rates were estimated in a later analysis by permuting HLA or CMV assignments 20 times. In a later analysis, co-occurring TCRs were grouped with DBSCAN, and TCRdist sequence similarity was added when clustering was performed within HLA-allele-positive subsets. For co-occurrence clustering, repertoires with fewer than 30,000 or more than 120,000 public chains were excluded, along with roughly five repertoires with anomalous nucleotide sharing. The clones in this table, taken by TCRdb from immuneACCESS, are in-frame only. Not every clone is retained; where verified, under half of the shortfall comes from an unresolved V gene, and the cause of the rest is unknown. That table gives V, J and clone size, and the DNA gave D and trimming. The sample includes around 94,000 clones, with about four fifths observed a single time. The ten largest clonotypes hold under 2.5% of the sample.

The cohort consisted of 666 healthy bone marrow donors. At the time of sampling, all cohort members were nominally healthy, though unrecorded immune exposures were likely present. The donor tested CMV seronegative, placing the donor among the roughly 340 seronegative members of the cohort. A peripheral blood sample was collected from each donor, and TCR beta sequencing was performed on peripheral blood mononuclear cells. The Qiagen DNeasy Blood Extraction Kit was used to extract genomic DNA from the blood cell samples. From the cysteine up to the phenylalanine, the CDR3 has a length of 13 residues. CDR3 DNA is the only sequence kept; it has 39 bases, read in frame from the first base. CDR1 LNHDA and CDR2 SQIVND were looked up in the germline V gene (reference sequence). Germline trimming: 5 bases from V, 8 bases from J; junction bases outside gene matches: 3. Regarding this clone: The antigen it recognizes is unknown. One base away there is no much larger clone; base qualities are not given.

The study at large found these results: A later genetic analysis associated a missense DCLRE1C variant with V-gene and J-gene trimming of TCR beta chains, and an independent cohort replicated the association. In a later genetic analysis, fewer N-insertions in productive TCRs were reported among donors in an Asian-associated ancestry cluster than the 666-donor mean. Roughly uniform sequencing depth across donors was assumed in presence/absence analyses, although this assumption may not hold. The sequencing pipeline was judged likely to have produced a cluster of highly shared sequence variants as a technical artifact. The study listed 164 TCR beta chains as associated with cytomegalovirus. A later analysis found that HLA-associated TCR beta chains were more clonally expanded and had lower generation probabilities than equally common non-associated chains. Cytomegalovirus status was reported to be diagnosed by the classifier with high specificity and sensitivity in both the original and validation cohorts. Correlated functional status among segregating V segments might be attributable to linkage disequilibrium, but an unknown experimental factor could not be ruled out. Several of the top co-occurrence clusters appeared to be linked to parvovirus B19, influenza, CMV and Epstein-Barr virus, according to a later analysis. Assigning TCR associations to individual alleles was difficult when HLA alleles, especially DR and DQ, strongly co-occurred. In a later analysis, the rate of TCR association differed among HLA loci, with DRB1 alleles having the most associated TCRs and HLA-C alleles having the fewest. According to the authors, the approach could potentially be generalized to other disease states and immunological phenotypes. The 87-base-pair reads could not distinguish some IMGT-functional V segments, including TRBV6-2 and TRBV6-3, so those segments were excluded. About 17 rarely observed V segments, including chromosome 9 orphons, were excluded from the earlier analysis of a few hundred of the donors because counts were too low. A further reported finding was that TCR beta sequences accurately predicted the HLA-A and HLA-B alleles for most subjects in the first cohort. Across donors, most TCR sequences were observed very rarely, whereas some public TCRs were present in many individuals. HLA typing was unavailable for some donors at each locus, so association tests used only the typed subset. An earlier analysis of 587 of the donors showed that most TCR beta V segments appeared in productive rearrangements either about 87% or about 30% of the time, which broadly matched IMGT annotations. In this cohort, only TCR beta chains were sequenced, and detectable features were limited by the absence of alpha or paired-chain data. A later analysis found that most CMV-associated TCR beta chains appeared HLA-restricted, with HLA associations seemingly driven largely by CMV exposure. Immune exposure information for the cohort was limited to CMV serostatus. Specific HLA alleles were associated with 18,000 or so TCR beta sequences at a false discovery rate of 0.05 in a later analysis. In vitro tests confirmed that a few of the cytomegalovirus-associated TCR beta chains recognize cytomegalovirus antigens.

Sequenced: PBMCs. This receptor was obtained from a man aged 18 to 30 in good health and CMV-seronegative. Here the chain combines TRBV19 and TRBJ2-1; the central 10 bases match TRBD2. The CDR3 in this case is CASSAAGGHEQFF. The bases read TGTGCCAGTAGTGCAGCGGGGGGGCATGAGCAGTTCTTC.